The 16 T cell receptor beta chains below come from one sample, sequenced in a study of human T cells and chemical hapten exposure. Regarding time point: patch test 2, 6 weeks after DPC sensitization. Treatment here: therapeutic diphenylcyclopropenone sensitization with weekly scalp DPC. One entry per CDR3 protein results from TCRdb running MiXCR on the RACE reads. The data contain about 140,000 distinct CDR3 sequences, roughly 12% of them singletons. Sequenced here: whole blood, sampled in connection with sensitization to the hapten diphenylcyclopropenone (DPC). The source of these receptors is a woman in her fifties or sixties with alopecia areata. Some clones in this sample may be carry-over from other donors' samples.

The sample holds a few counts of this clonotype. The rearrangement uses TRBV5-1 and TRBJ2-3; D is possibly TRBD2 (5 bases). Trimming removed 3 bases at V and 2 bases at J, with 13 bases between. The CDR3 is made up of 15 amino acids. Germline V gene data show CDR1 as SGHRS and CDR2 as YFSETQ. CDR3 nucleotides: TGCGCCAGCAGCTGGGAGTCCGGCGACACAGATACGCAGTATTTT. It translates to CASSWESGDTDTQYF.

The J gene is TRBJ2-7, the V gene TRBV7-9; possibly TRBD1 or TRBD2 for D (5 bases each). The CDR3 totals 16 residues. V was pared by 1 base and J by 3 bases, with 16 bases between. Germline CDR1 reads SEHNR; CDR2 reads FQNEAQ (reference sequence). CDR3 sequence reads: CASSLGRQGRDYEQYF. The DNA of the CDR3 is TGTGCCAGCAGCTTAGGTCGGCAGGGCCGGGACTACGAGCAGTACTTC.

This clonotype came up a few times. The chain has TRBV2 and TRBJ2-1, with TRBD2 matching 7 bases. Germline assignment: CDR1 SNHLY and CDR2 FYNNEI. J was trimmed by 2 bases and V by 2 bases; bases with no gene match: 3. The CDR3 covers 15 residues. The CDR3 region is CASSEHRGAYNEQFF. The CDR3 DNA is TGTGCCAGCAGTGAACACCGGGGGGCCTACAATGAGCAGTTCTTC. Full variable domain (rest looked up from reference TRBV2 and TRBJ2-1): EPEVTQTPSHQVTQMGQEVILRCVPISNHLYFYWYRQILGQKVEFLVSFYNNEISEKSEIFDDQFSVERPDGSNFTLKIRSTKLEDSAMYFCASSEHRGAYNEQFFGPGTRLTVL.

J is TRBJ2-3 and V is TRBV20-1, with 7 bases aligning to TRBD2. V lost 0 bases, J lost 6 bases, and 9 bases stayed unmatched. This CDR3 comprises 15 residues. CDR1 and CDR2 (germline): DFQATT, SNEGSKA (reference sequence). CDR3 bases: TGCAGTGCTAGAGATGCTAGCGGTGGGCCCGATACGCAGTATTTT. Translated: CSARDASGGPDTQYF.

This chain uses TRBV10-2 with TRBJ2-1; no reliable D call. The CDR3 covers 12 residues. Germline CDR1 WSHSY, CDR2 SAAADI. The V gene lost 8 bases and the J gene lost 7 bases, with 12 bases spanning the gap. The CDR3 loop is CASCRVENEQFF. CDR3 sequence (DNA): TGCGCCAGCTGCCGGGTTGAAAATGAGCAGTTCTTC.

The DNA of the CDR3 is TGCGCCAGCAGCCAAGATCGGATAGCGGGAGGGCGAGGTGAGACCCAGTACTTC. Translated, it gives CASSQDRIAGGRGETQYF. The chain couples TRBV4-1 to TRBJ2-5; 11 nucleotides agree with TRBD2. V lost 0 bases to trimming and J lost 5 bases; unmatched junction nucleotides: 11. The CDR3 extends over 18 amino acids. Germline V gives CDR1 MGHRA, CDR2 YSYEKL.

Many counts were recorded for this clonotype. The chain employs TRBV3-1 and TRBJ1-5, with D possibly matching TRBD1 (5 bases). Between the trimmed V and J ends, which lost 1 base and 5 bases, there was a span of 9 bases. In germline, CDR1 is LGHDT, CDR2 YNNKEL (reference sequence). The length of the CDR3 is 14 residues. The CDR3 is CASSQVGGDQPQHF. CDR3 bases: TGTGCCAGCAGCCAAGTGGGAGGGGATCAGCCCCAGCATTTT.

In its sample, this clonotype was seen many times. The V gene is TRBV4-2, the J gene TRBJ1-1; 11 bases line up with TRBD1. CDR1 LGHNA and CDR2 YNFKEQ come from the germline V gene. Trimming cost V 1 base and J 5 bases; bases outside gene matches: 3. The CDR3 consists of 15 residues. The CDR3 reads CASSQAGTGGTEAFF. CDR3 DNA sequence: TGTGCCAGCAGCCAAGCAGGGACAGGGGGTACTGAAGCTTTCTTT.

The chain uses TRBV10-3 and TRBJ1-1, with 11 nucleotides matching TRBD1. Per germline, CDR1 ENHRY and CDR2 SYGVKD. V lost 10 bases to trimming and J lost 1 base; unmatched junction nucleotides: 8. This CDR3 has 15 residues. CDR3 nucleotide sequence: TGTGCCACCGACCCTGGGACAGGGGGGAACACTGAAGCTTTCTTT. This encodes CATDPGTGGNTEAFF.

Only a few counts were recorded for this clonotype. The chain links TRBV3-1 to TRBJ1-1; the D gene is possibly TRBD1 (5 bases). The CDR3 consists of 12 residues. Germline assignment: CDR1 LGHDT and CDR2 YNNKEL (reference sequence). The ends were cut back, 3 bases at V and 4 bases at J, with 6 bases in the middle. The CDR3 DNA follows: TGTGCCAGCAGCCAGGGGCCCACTGAAGCTTTCTTT. Its protein is CASSQGPTEAFF.

This clonotype was counted between two and nine times. The rearrangement joins TRBV6-1 to TRBJ1-5; D call uncertain. CDR1 is MNHNS, CDR2 SASEGT, per germline. Trimming removed 6 bases at V and 3 bases at J, with 9 bases between. The CDR3 contains 13 residues. CDR3 sequence (DNA): TGTGCCAGCAGGGACCGCTTCAATCAGCCCCAGCATTTT. This encodes CASRDRFNQPQHF.

This clonotype came up a few times. DNA of the CDR3: TGTGCCAGCAGCCGGGACAGGACGGACACCGGGGAGCTGTTTTTT. Its protein is CASSRDRTDTGELFF. This chain uses TRBV7-3 with TRBJ2-2; TRBD1 agrees at 8 bases. The CDR3 length is 15 residues. V lost 5 bases to trimming and J lost 3 bases; unmatched junction nucleotides: 5. Germline V gene sequence: CDR1 SGHTA, CDR2 FQGTGA.

There are many counts of this clonotype. The chain has TRBV5-6 and TRBJ2-7; 10 bases agree with TRBD2. Germline V CDR1 and CDR2: SGHDT, YYEEEE. There are 15 residues in the CDR3. Trimming removed 4 bases from V and 7 bases from J; junction bases left unmatched: 11. The CDR3 region has the DNA TGTGCCAGCAGCAGCAGGACTAGCGGCCCAAGGGAGCAGTACTTC. Its translation: CASSSRTSGPREQYF.

V is TRBV9 and J is TRBJ2-7; 9 bases match TRBD1. Trimming removed 4 bases from V and 5 bases from J; junction bases left unmatched: 10. Germline assignment: CDR1 SGDLS and CDR2 YYNGEE. CDR3 length: 15 amino acids. The CDR3 region is CASSRAGQGRHEQYF. The DNA for the CDR3 is TGTGCCAGCAGCAGGGCGGGACAGGGCCGCCACGAGCAGTACTTC. The whole variable domain, filled in from reference TRBV9 and TRBJ2-7, reads DSGVTQTPKHLITATGQRVTLRCSPRSGDLSVYWYQQSLDQGLQFLIQYYNGEERAKGNILERFSAQQFPDLHSELNLSSLELGDSALYFCASSRAGQGRHEQYFGPGTRLTVT.

This clonotype was observed at least ten times. The chain is built from TRBV20-1 and TRBJ2-1; D unresolved. V lost 5 bases, J lost 3 bases, and 2 bases lay in between. The germline V gene has CDR1 DFQATT and CDR2 SNEGSKA (reference sequence). The CDR3 consists of 10 residues. The CDR3 nucleotides are TGCAGTGCTGACTACAATGAGCAGTTCTTC. Translation gives CSADYNEQFF.

In its sample, this clonotype was seen a few times. The chain combines TRBV6-1 with TRBJ2-3, with D perhaps matching TRBD2 (5 bases). V was shortened by 6 bases and J by 4 bases, with 17 bases between the two germline ends. CDR3 size: 15 residues. The germline gives CDR1 MNHNS, CDR2 SASEGT. The CDR3 nucleotides read TGTGCCAGCAGCGCTACTAGTCTGCCCCCAGATACGCAGTATTTT. Amino acid sequence: CASSATSLPPDTQYF.